This T cell receptor (beta chain) was sequenced during a study of pediatric ulcerative colitis. The CDR3 length is 15 residues. Trimming left V 0 bases short and J 4 bases short, with 12 bases between. From germline, CDR1 is SGHVS and CDR2 FQNEAQ. There are a few counts of this clone. The rectum was sampled with one to two pinch biopsies at colonoscopy. Measured with immunoSEQ multiplex PCR; TCRdb has only the in-frame clones, and not every one. The sample has tens of thousands of clones, around 78% seen once. The rearrangement joins TRBV7-8 to TRBJ1-2; the D is unclear. Specimen: gut tissue. The sequence derives from a boy aged 10-17 years with moderate ulcerative colitis. CDR3 DNA: TGTGCCAGCAGCTTAGCGGCGGAGAGGGTCTATGGCTACACCTTC. This translates into CASSLAAERVYGYTF. Variable domain in full (rest from reference TRBV7-8 and TRBJ1-2): GAGVSQSPRYKVAKRGQDVALRCDPISGHVSLFWYQQALGQGPEFLTYFQNEAQLDKSGLPSDRFFAERPEGSVSTLKIQRTQQEDSAVYLCASSLAAERVYGYTFGSGTRLTVV.